The rows below give T cell receptor beta chains drawn from one sample of a study of blood T cell repertoires in COVID-19. Profiling relied on immunoSEQ multiplex PCR, and the TCRdb table lists in-frame clones only, not all of them. The data hold fewer than 400,000 clones, with 92% observed a single time. Sample: PBMCs or T cells enriched from blood (not recorded which). These receptors originate from a woman aged 30 to 39 who had recovered from COVID-19. The CDR3 runs from the conserved cysteine through the conserved F or W. The D gene is left open where the match is weak. The size entry is marked missing in some rows and otherwise reads once, few, many or a size class.

abundance,d_gene,j_gene,v_gene,CDR3nt,CDR3aa
.,TRBD1,TRBJ1-2,TRBV18,TGTGCCAGCGGGACAGACTATGGCTACACCTTC,CASGTDYGYTF
once,.,TRBJ2-7,TRBV15,TGTGCCACCAGCATCCCCGGGATAGACTACGAGCAGTACTTC,CATSIPGIDYEQYF
.,TRBD2,TRBJ2-7,TRBV5-6,TGTGCCAGCAGCTTGACAGCGGGAGATTGGGCCTACGAGCAGTACTTC,CASSLTAGDWAYEQYF
.,.,TRBJ2-2,TRBV11-3,TGTGCCAGCAGCAAGAAAGGCGACAGCTACACCGGGGAGCTGTTTTTT,CASSKKGDSYTGELFF
.,.,TRBJ2-4,TRBV19,TGTGCCAGTAGTATAGGTCGGGGATCGGGGATAGCCAAAAACATTCAGTACTTC,CASSIGRGSGIAKNIQYF
few,TRBD1,TRBJ2-7,TRBV7-9,TGTGCCAGCAGCACCCCGGCGAAGGGGGCCCCTCTCCACGAGCAGTACTTC,CASSTPAKGAPLHEQYF
.,TRBD2,TRBJ2-4,TRBV19,TGTGCCAGTAGGACGACTAGCGGGGGGACGATTAACATTCAGTACTTC,CASRTTSGGTINIQYF
.,TRBD2,TRBJ2-3,TRBV24-1,TGTGCCACCAGTGTAGCGGGGGTTTCGACAGATACGCAGTATTTT,CATSVAGVSTDTQYF
.,.,TRBJ1-5,TRBV10-2,TGCGCCAGCAGTGAGGGAGGACTAGGAGGCAATCAGCCCCAGCATTTT,CASSEGGLGGNQPQHF
.,TRBD1,TRBJ1-6,TRBV7-2,TGTGCCAGCAGCTTGGGACAGGGAACCTCCTATAATTCACCCCTCCACTTT,CASSLGQGTSYNSPLHF
.,.,TRBJ1-1,TRBV2,TGTGCCAGCACCCAGCAGGGTGTGTCTCCGGCAGCTTTCTTT,CASTQQGVSPAAFF
.,TRBD2,TRBJ2-3,TRBV24-1,TGTGCCACCAGTGACCCCGTAGGGGCGGGGGCAGATACGCAGTATTTT,CATSDPVGAGADTQYF
.,.,TRBJ2-7,TRBV11-1,TGTGCCAGCAGTATCAGTTCACAGGGTTACGAGCAGTACTTC,CASSISSQGYEQYF
.,.,TRBJ2-5,TRBV4-2,TGTGCCAGCAGCCAACCACAGGGACGAGGAGAGACCCAGTACTTC,CASSQPQGRGETQYF
once,.,TRBJ1-1,TRBV6-5,TGTGCCAGCAGCCCGGTAGTGAACACTGAAGCTTTCTTT,CASSPVVNTEAFF
.,.,TRBJ1-1,TRBV4-2,TGTGCCAGCAGCCACACGGTGGACACTGAAGCTTTCTTT,CASSHTVDTEAFF
once,.,TRBJ1-6,TRBV7-9,TGTGCCAGCAGCGCGGGCGGAGCCTATAATTCACCCCTCCACTTT,CASSAGGAYNSPLHF
.,TRBD1,TRBJ1-4,TRBV28,TGTGCCAGCAGTTTAGGGACAGGGGTTAGGGTTGAAAAACTGTTTTTT,CASSLGTGVRVEKLFF
.,TRBD2,TRBJ2-1,TRBV23-1,TGCGCCAGCAGTCCCCCCCTCAACCGGACTAGCGGGAGGGACCAGTTCTTC,CASSPPLNRTSGRDQFF
.,.,TRBJ2-3,TRBV4-1,TGCGCCAGCACCGGCACAGATACGCAGTATTTT,CASTGTDTQYF
few,.,TRBJ1-5,TRBV4-1,TGCGCCAGCAGCGGGCAGCAACATAGCAATCAGCCCCAGCATTTT,CASSGQQHSNQPQHF
.,TRBD1,TRBJ2-1,TRBV27,TGTGCCAGCAGTCAGGACAGGGGAAATGAGCAGTTCTTC,CASSQDRGNEQFF
.,TRBD1,TRBJ2-7,TRBV14,TGTGCCAGCAGCCCCCTGACAGGGTTGGGCGAGCAGTACTTC,CASSPLTGLGEQYF
.,TRBD2,TRBJ2-7,TRBV4-2,TGTGCCAGCAGCCAATCCAGCGGGAGAGTCTACGAGCAGTACTTC,CASSQSSGRVYEQYF
.,TRBD1,TRBJ2-1,TRBV11-3,TGTGCCAGCAGCTTAGGGTTAGGACAGGGGGCGATAGATGAGCAGTTCTTC,CASSLGLGQGAIDEQFF
.,TRBD1,TRBJ1-3,TRBV28,TGTGCCAGCACCCCTCCCACAGGGGATGGAAACACCATATATTTT,CASTPPTGDGNTIYF
.,.,TRBJ1-1,TRBV28,TGTGCCAGCAACTTCGGAGGGGCGGCTAACACTGAAGCTTTCTTT,CASNFGGAANTEAFF
once,.,TRBJ1-2,TRBV5-1,TGCGCCAGCAGCTTGGGGCCCTCTTCTAACTATGGCTACACCTTC,CASSLGPSSNYGYTF
.,.,TRBJ2-2,TRBV7-9,TGTGCCAGCAGCTTAGACAGGGCCGGGGAGCTGTTTTTT,CASSLDRAGELFF
.,.,TRBJ1-2,TRBV6-5,TGTGCCAGCAGTTCCGCCTGGGAGGGCCTCCGGGGCTACACCTTC,CASSSAWEGLRGYTF
.,TRBD1,TRBJ2-3,TRBV9,TGTGCCAGCAGCCGACGAGGGGGACAGGAGAAAGATACGCAGTATTTT,CASSRRGGQEKDTQYF
once,TRBD2,TRBJ2-7,TRBV9,TGTGCCAGCAGCGAGAGATACCTAGCGGGAGGCCGGGACGAGCAGTACTTC,CASSERYLAGGRDEQYF
.,.,TRBJ1-1,TRBV28,TGTGCCAGCACCCAAGGAGGGCAAAGGACTGAAGCTTTCTTT,CASTQGGQRTEAFF
.,TRBD2,TRBJ2-3,TRBV28,TGTGCCAGCAGTTTTACCGGACTAGCGGGAGGGTACGATGGGTACACAGATACGCAGTATTTT,CASSFTGLAGGYDGYTDTQYF
.,TRBD2,TRBJ2-5,TRBV24-1,TGTGCCACCAGTGATCCGTCCCTCCAGGCGGGAGGTTTTCACGAGACCCAGTACTTC,CATSDPSLQAGGFHETQYF
.,.,TRBJ2-7,TRBV9,TGTGCCAGCAGCGGAGGATTGACCTACGAGCAGTACTTC,CASSGGLTYEQYF
.,TRBD1,TRBJ2-1,TRBV7-6,TGTGCCAGCAGCTTAGGCGTGAACAGGGGGCAAAATGAGCAGTTCTTC,CASSLGVNRGQNEQFF
few,TRBD1,TRBJ2-1,TRBV6-6,TGTGCCAGCAGGGGACAGGGGGGGACCTACAATGAGCAGTTCTTC,CASRGQGGTYNEQFF
.,.,TRBJ2-3,TRBV14,TGTGCCAGCAGTTGGCCAGATACGCAGTATTTT,CASSWPDTQYF
.,.,TRBJ1-5,TRBV28,TGTGCCAGCAGTTTGCAAGAAGGGGATATCAATCAGCCCCAGCATTTT,CASSLQEGDINQPQHF
.,TRBD1,TRBJ2-1,TRBV11-2,TGTGCCAGCAGCTTGATGGGTCGGGGACAGGGGGCGAATGAGCAGTTCTTC,CASSLMGRGQGANEQFF
.,.,TRBJ1-1,TRBV6-5,TGTGCCAGCAGTCCTCAGGGATCGAACACTGAAGCTTTCTTT,CASSPQGSNTEAFF
.,TRBD2,TRBJ2-3,TRBV7-3,TGTGCCAGCAGCTTCCGGGGGGGAAACACAGATACGCAGTATTTT,CASSFRGGNTDTQYF
.,.,TRBJ2-2,TRBV5-6,TGTGCCAGCAGCTCCCCCCCGCGGTTCAGGGAGCTGTTTTTT,CASSSPPRFRELFF
.,TRBD1,TRBJ2-4,TRBV28,TGTGCCAGCAGTGACAGGGGGGGAGACATTCAGTACTTC,CASSDRGGDIQYF
.,.,TRBJ2-1,TRBV9,TGTGCCAGCAGCGTAACACAGGACAAGGTCTACAATGAGCAGTTCTTC,CASSVTQDKVYNEQFF
.,.,TRBJ2-2,TRBV4-1,TGCGCCAGCAGCCAAGCAGGGGGGACCCCCCCCGGGGAGCTGTTTTTT,CASSQAGGTPPGELFF
.,.,TRBJ2-7,TRBV6-6,TGTGCCAGCAGTTACGATGGCAGGGGTTCCTACGAGCAGTACTTC,CASSYDGRGSYEQYF
.,TRBD2,TRBJ2-1,TRBV27,TGTGCCAGCAGTCGGGACTACCGGGATGAGCAGTTCTTC,CASSRDYRDEQFF
once,.,TRBJ2-7,TRBV3-1/TRBV3-2,TGTGCCAGCAGCCAAGACTCCGTAAACGAGCAGTACTTC,CASSQDSVNEQYF
.,TRBD2,TRBJ2-3,TRBV4-1,TGCGCCAGCAGCCCTCGGACTAGCGGGAGGGCCGTAGATACGCAGTATTTT,CASSPRTSGRAVDTQYF
.,TRBD2,TRBJ2-1,TRBV7-8,TGTGCCAGCAGGTTACTAGCGGGAGTTGGCAATGAGCAGTTCTTC,CASRLLAGVGNEQFF
.,.,TRBJ2-1,TRBV28,TGTGCCAGCAGTTTCCCCCGACCCGGACAGTACAATGAGCAGTTCTTC,CASSFPRPGQYNEQFF
.,TRBD2,TRBJ2-7,TRBV6-6,TGTGCCAGCAGTCCCCCCGCCGGGACTAGCGGGACCCCCTACGAGCAGTACTTC,CASSPPAGTSGTPYEQYF
.,TRBD2,TRBJ2-1,TRBV2,TGTGCCAGCAGTGAAGTTCGACTAGCGGTGTACAATGAGCAGTTCTTC,CASSEVRLAVYNEQFF
.,TRBD2,TRBJ2-1,TRBV9,TGTGCCAGCAGCGATCCCGGGACTAGTGACAATGAGCAGTTCTTC,CASSDPGTSDNEQFF
.,.,TRBJ1-2,TRBV28,TGTGCCAGCAGTTCGACAGGAGCTAACTATGGCTACACCTTC,CASSSTGANYGYTF
once,.,TRBJ2-5,TRBV27,TGTGCCAGCAGTTTCAGGGGGGAAGAGACCCAGTACTTC,CASSFRGEETQYF
.,TRBD2,TRBJ2-1,TRBV24-1,TGTGCCACCAGTGAGTTTAGCGGGGCTAGCGATGAGCAGTTCTTC,CATSEFSGASDEQFF
.,TRBD1,TRBJ1-1,TRBV28,TGTGCCAGCAGTTTACGCGGGACAGCTGGTATGACCTGGGAAGCTTTCTTT,CASSLRGTAGMTWEAFF